These 8 T cell receptor beta chains were all obtained from the same sample, sequenced in a study of cytomegalovirus exposure and HLA in healthy donors. Primers for the PCR totalled 60 Vbeta and 13 Jbeta. Measured with immunoSEQ multiplex PCR; TCRdb has only the in-frame clones, and not every one. The sample has roughly 100,000 clones, more than 60% seen once. Specimen: PBMCs. The receptors were gathered from a man aged 40-49 years in good health and CMV-seronegative.

The rearrangement uses TRBV4-2 and TRBJ2-2, with D unclear. The CDR3 is 13 amino acids. CDR1 is LGHNA, CDR2 YNFKEQ, per germline. Trimming stripped 0 bases from V and 10 bases from J, with 9 bases between. DNA for the CDR3: TGTGCCAGCAGCCAAGATTCCAGGAAGGAGCTGTTTTTT. Amino acid sequence: CASSQDSRKELFF.

The J gene is TRBJ1-1, the V gene TRBV5-4; no definite D call. From germline, CDR1 is SGHNT and CDR2 YYREEE (reference sequence). CDR3 size: 15 residues. The V gene lost 6 bases and the J gene lost 0 bases, with 15 bases spanning the gap. CDR3 nucleotide sequence: TGTGCCAGCACCAAAGATTTACAGCTGAACACTGAAGCTTTCTTT. The encoded protein is CASTKDLQLNTEAFF.

CDR3 protein: CASSSSGLSSGNTIYF. The CDR3 nucleotides read TGCGCCAGCAGCTCCTCGGGACTGAGCTCTGGAAACACCATATATTTT. V and J are TRBV5-1 and TRBJ1-3; D perhaps matches TRBD1 (5 bases). The CDR3 length is 16 residues. The germline gives CDR1 SGHRS, CDR2 YFSETQ. Trimming took 3 bases from V and 0 from J, leaving 13 bases between them.

This chain joins TRBV5-1 and TRBJ2-2; D is possibly TRBD2 (5 bases). Trimming removed 6 bases from V and 3 bases from J, with 12 bases in between. Germline loops: CDR1 SGHRS, CDR2 YFSETQ. The CDR3 runs 14 residues. CDR3 coding DNA: TGCGCCAGCACCACACCGGGGTACACCGGGGAGCTGTTTTTT. Its translation: CASTTPGYTGELFF.

The chain has TRBV29-1 and TRBJ2-3; a weak D match, TRBD2 (5 bases). The CDR3 has 13 amino acids. Germline V lookup: CDR1 SQVTM, CDR2 ANQGSEA. V lost 2 bases to trimming and J lost 1 base, with 7 bases between them. Written as DNA, the CDR3 is TGCAGCGTTGAACGGGGAGGCACAGATACGCAGTATTTT. It yields the protein CSVERGGTDTQYF.

The chain carries TRBV19 and TRBJ1-3; 7 nucleotides match TRBD1. The CDR3 spans 16 residues. Trimming cost V 5 bases and J 0 bases; bases outside gene matches: 7. Germline V gene sequence: CDR1 LNHDA, CDR2 SQIVND (reference sequence). The CDR3 DNA follows: TGTGCCAGTAGTCCAACGGGACAGTTCTCTGGAAACACCATATATTTT. The encoded protein is CASSPTGQFSGNTIYF. The variable domain in full, with the rest retrieved from reference TRBV19 and TRBJ1-3, is DGGITQSPKYLFRKEGQNVTLSCEQNLNHDAMYWYRQDPGQGLRLIYYSQIVNDFQKGDIAEGYSVSREKKESFPLTVTSAQKNPTAFYLCASSPTGQFSGNTIYFGEGSWLTVV.

The rearrangement links TRBV27 to TRBJ2-1, with TRBD2 as a possible D gene (5 bases). The ends were cut back, 0 bases at V and 3 bases at J, with 15 bases in the middle. The length of the CDR3 is 17 residues. CDR1 MNHEY and CDR2 SMNVEV come from the germline V gene (reference sequence). Written as DNA, the CDR3 is TGTGCCAGCAGTTTATCTTTTTCGGGGTTACGCTACAATGAGCAGTTCTTC. It encodes CASSLSFSGLRYNEQFF.

The CDR3 loop is CASSQLGASNEQFF. CDR3 nucleotide sequence: TGTGCCAGCAGCCAACTAGGTGCCAGCAATGAGCAGTTCTTC. The chain uses TRBV14 and TRBJ2-1, with no clear D. The CDR3 totals 14 residues. Trimming shortened V by 2 bases and J by 6 bases, and 11 bases separated the two germline ends. Germline assignment: CDR1 SGHDN and CDR2 FVKESK.